This T cell receptor (beta chain) was captured in a study of T cells in Graves' hyperthyroidism and ophthalmopathy. There were TCR beta CDR3 regions amplified from RNA transcripts. TCR CDR3 regions were first amplified by RT-PCR with HTBI primers. Using its own MiXCR run on the multiplex PCR reads, TCRdb lists one record per CDR3 protein. The data hold some 740,000 distinct CDR3 sequences, with about 15% observed a single time. The study based diagnoses on clinical symptoms, serum thyroxine and TRAb, thyroid ultrasound and orbital computed tomography. Germline V gene data show CDR1 as SGHRS and CDR2 as YFSETQ. The CDR3 sequence is 16 residues long. Germline trimming cut 2 bases from V and 0 bases from J; bases unmatched to any gene: 5. This clonotype came up a few times.

The gene calls are TRBV5-1 and TRBJ2-3, with 8 bases lining up with TRBD2. This receptor was taken from a woman aged 18-29 years with Graves' hyperthyroidism. Sequenced sample: blood. The CDR3 region is CASSFLAGSSTDTQYF. The DNA for the CDR3 is TGCGCCAGCAGCTTCCTAGCGGGTTCTAGCACAGATACGCAGTATTTT. Looking up the rest from reference TRBV5-1 and TRBJ2-3 gives the full variable domain: KAGVTQTPRYLIKTRGQQVTLSCSPISGHRSVSWYQQTPGQGLQFLFEYFSETQRNKGNFPGRFSGRQFSNSRSEMNVSTLELGDSALYLCASSFLAGSSTDTQYFGPGTRLTVL.